The TCR beta chain described here comes from a study of T cell responses to AZD1222 COVID-19 vaccine. This table comes from immunoSEQ multiplex PCR, and its TCRdb copy is limited to in-frame clones, with some not included. The profile shows more than 140,000 clones, roughly 88% of them singletons. On this clone: Its antigen is unknown.

Study outcomes and limitations: Reportedly, close to half of spike-specific TCRs are directed against unmutated variant regions. Donors were mostly white British, more females; clonal diversity possibly underestimated. Increases in Spike-specific TCR breadth and depth were seen after two AZD1222 doses.

The sequence was obtained from an adult in good health. Specimen: peripheral blood, collected on day 0 of MenACWY control vaccination.

Here the CDR3 reads CASSYGGVDTEAFF. CDR3 nucleotide sequence: TGTGCCAGCAGTTACGGGGGGGTGGACACTGAAGCTTTCTTT. The chain combines TRBV6-6 with TRBJ1-1, with D possibly being TRBD1 (5 bases). The CDR3 is 14 amino acids. V gave up 2 bases and J gave up 3 bases, with 10 bases separating them. CDR1 MNHNY and CDR2 SVGAGI come from the germline V gene (reference sequence).